This TCR beta chain was sequenced in a study of T cell clones after liver transplantation. The overall study: Third-party-reactive TCRbeta sequences from pre-transplant mixed lymphocyte reactions served as antigen-independent comparators.

CDR1 MDHEN and CDR2 SYDVKM come from the germline V gene. The CDR3 extends over 16 amino acids. Deletions cut 8 bases from V and 0 bases from J, with 18 bases between. Method: immunoSEQ multiplex PCR; TCRdb's copy keeps in-frame clones and lacks some. This table has around 70,000 clones, about 92% appearing once. The material sequenced was CD4+ T cells from blood, taken about 27 months after liver transplant. The receptor was derived from a human patient who received a liver transplant. Some T cells may be supplied by the graft donor. The rearrangement uses TRBV28 and TRBJ2-3; maybe TRBD2 (6 bases). The CDR3 sequence: CASLTPLSGSTDTQYF. The CDR3 DNA is TGTGCCAGCCTAACTCCCCTCAGCGGGAGCACAGATACGCAGTATTTT.